This TCR beta chain was sequenced in a study of cytomegalovirus exposure and HLA in healthy donors. This PCR relied on a set of 60 Vbeta primers and 13 Jbeta primers. Clones were read by immunoSEQ multiplex PCR, and TCRdb kept only the in-frame ones, dropping some. This sample carries around 44,000 clones, around 90% of them seen once, and the ten largest clones take approximately 8%. Trimming at V came to 2 bases and at J to 2 bases, leaving 3 bases not matched to a gene. The CDR3 has 14 residues. CDR1 is SGDLS and CDR2 is YYNGEE in the germline V gene. Sample: PBMCs. The chain employs TRBV9 and TRBJ2-7; TRBD2 aligns across 8 bases. The sequence was collected from a woman aged 40 to 50 in good health and CMV-seropositive. CDR3 sequence reads: CASSVSGATYEQYF. DNA of the CDR3: TGTGCCAGCAGCGTTAGCGGGGCCACCTACGAGCAGTACTTC.